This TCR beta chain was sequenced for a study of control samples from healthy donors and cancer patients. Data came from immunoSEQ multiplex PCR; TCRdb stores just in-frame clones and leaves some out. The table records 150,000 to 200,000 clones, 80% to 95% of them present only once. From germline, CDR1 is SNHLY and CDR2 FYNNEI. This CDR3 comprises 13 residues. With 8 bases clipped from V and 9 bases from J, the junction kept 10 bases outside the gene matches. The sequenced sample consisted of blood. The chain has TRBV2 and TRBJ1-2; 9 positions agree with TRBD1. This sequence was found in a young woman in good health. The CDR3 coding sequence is TGTGCCAGCCGCACGGGACAGGGCAGTCGCTACACCTTC. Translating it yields CASRTGQGSRYTF.